Included here is one TCR beta chain sequence, with context. Its antigen remains unknown. TCRdb reprocessed the RT-PCR reads with MiXCR, giving one entry per CDR3 protein. The sample yields hundreds of thousands of distinct CDR3 sequences, about 18% seen once. The data stem from a study of response to subunit inactivated influenza vaccine. CDR1 is SGDLS and CDR2 is YYNGEE in the germline V gene. The CDR3 consists of 13 residues. Trimming shortened V by 2 bases and J by 8 bases, and 11 bases separated the two germline ends. General study findings and limits: The authors suggested that few new T cells are recruited per seasonal influenza vaccination.

The V gene is TRBV9, the J gene TRBJ2-1; D gene uncertain. The source is a man in his fifties who received an inactivated influenza vaccine. The source material was PBMCs from blood, sampled roughly 5 days after vaccination. DNA for the CDR3: TGTGCCAGCAGCGTGGTTCCGGTGCATGAGCAGTTCTTC. It codes for CASSVVPVHEQFF.